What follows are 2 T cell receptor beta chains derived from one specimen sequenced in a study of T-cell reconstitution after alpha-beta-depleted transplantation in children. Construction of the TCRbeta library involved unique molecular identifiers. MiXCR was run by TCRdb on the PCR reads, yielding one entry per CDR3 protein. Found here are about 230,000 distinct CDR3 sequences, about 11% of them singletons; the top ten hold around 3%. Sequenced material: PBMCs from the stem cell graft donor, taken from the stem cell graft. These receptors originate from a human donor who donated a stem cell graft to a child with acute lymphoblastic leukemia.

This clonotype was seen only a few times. The CDR3 region has the DNA TGTGCCAGCAGCTCCTCGGGTAGGACTAGCGGGGCGGGCACAGATACGCAGTATTTT. This codes for CASSSSGRTSGAGTDTQYF. The chain combines TRBV11-1 with TRBJ2-3; 12 bases are a match to TRBD2. Trimming at V came to 4 bases and at J to 1 base, leaving 12 bases not matched to a gene. The CDR3 is 19 residues long. Germline assignment: CDR1 SGHAT and CDR2 FQDESV (reference sequence).

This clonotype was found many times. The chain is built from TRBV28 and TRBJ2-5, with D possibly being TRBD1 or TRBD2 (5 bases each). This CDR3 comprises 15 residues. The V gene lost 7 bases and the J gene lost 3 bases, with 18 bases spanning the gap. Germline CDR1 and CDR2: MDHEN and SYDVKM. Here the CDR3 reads CASTLPGRRKETQYF. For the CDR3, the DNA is TGTGCCAGCACTCTACCGGGACGCCGAAAAGAGACCCAGTACTTC. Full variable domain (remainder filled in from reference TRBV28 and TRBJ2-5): DVKVTQSSRYLVKRTGEKVFLECVQDMDHENMFWYRQDPGLGLRLIYFSYDVKMKEKGDIPEGYSVSREKKERFSLILESASTNQTSMYLCASTLPGRRKETQYFGPGTRLLVL.